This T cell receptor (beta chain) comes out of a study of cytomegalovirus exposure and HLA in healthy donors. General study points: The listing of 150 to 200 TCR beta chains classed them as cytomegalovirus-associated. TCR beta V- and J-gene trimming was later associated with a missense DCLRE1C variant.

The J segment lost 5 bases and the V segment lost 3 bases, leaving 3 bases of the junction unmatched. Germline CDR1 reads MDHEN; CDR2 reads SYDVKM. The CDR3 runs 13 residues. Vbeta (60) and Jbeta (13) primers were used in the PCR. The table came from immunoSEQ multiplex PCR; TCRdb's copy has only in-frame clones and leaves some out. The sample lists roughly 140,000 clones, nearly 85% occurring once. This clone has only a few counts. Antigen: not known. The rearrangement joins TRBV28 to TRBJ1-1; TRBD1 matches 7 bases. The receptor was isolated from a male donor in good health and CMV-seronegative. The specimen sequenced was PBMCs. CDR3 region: CASSFRGRTEAFF. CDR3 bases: TGTGCCAGCAGTTTCAGGGGGAGAACTGAAGCTTTCTTT.